This TCR beta chain was captured in a study of blood T cell repertoires in COVID-19. Study-level background: Collection of acute and convalescent COVID-19 samples took place in the United States, Italy and Spain. Sources were T cells, B-cell-depleted T cells, or PBMCs; the material itself was cDNA or gDNA.

Trimming at V came to 6 bases and at J to 3 bases, leaving 9 bases not matched to a gene. The germline gives CDR1 SNHLY, CDR2 FYNNEI. This CDR3 is 16 amino acids long. Original methodology: Amplified reference gene primers provided the basis for estimating nucleated cell counts. Sequencing used immunoSEQ multiplex PCR; TCRdb keeps in-frame clones, though not all of them. V, J and clone size are those of that table, while D and trimming were read from the DNA. The repertoire holds almost 55,000 clones, with over 80% as singletons. The sequence came from a human donor in a cohort sampled during active COVID-19. Sequencing was performed on peripheral blood. This chain joins TRBV2 and TRBJ1-5; 9 bases align to TRBD1. DNA for the CDR3: TGTGCCAGCAGACGCGTGCGGACAGGGGCCAATCAGCCCCAGCATTTT. As protein: CASRRVRTGANQPQHF.